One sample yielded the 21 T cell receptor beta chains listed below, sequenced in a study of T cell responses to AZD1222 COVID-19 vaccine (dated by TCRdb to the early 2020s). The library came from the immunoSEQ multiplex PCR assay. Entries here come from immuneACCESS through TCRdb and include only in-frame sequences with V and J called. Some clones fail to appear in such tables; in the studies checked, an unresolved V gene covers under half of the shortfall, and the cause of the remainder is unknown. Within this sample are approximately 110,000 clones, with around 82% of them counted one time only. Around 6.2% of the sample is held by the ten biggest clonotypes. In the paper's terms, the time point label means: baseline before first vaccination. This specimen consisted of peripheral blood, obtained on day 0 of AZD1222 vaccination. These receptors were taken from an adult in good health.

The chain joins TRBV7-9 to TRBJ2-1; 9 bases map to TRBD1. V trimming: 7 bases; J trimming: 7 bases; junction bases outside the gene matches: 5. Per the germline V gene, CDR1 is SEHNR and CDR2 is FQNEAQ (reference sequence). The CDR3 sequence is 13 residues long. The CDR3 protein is CASKVGTGNEQFF. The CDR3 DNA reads TGTGCCAGCAAGGTCGGGACAGGGAATGAGCAGTTCTTC.

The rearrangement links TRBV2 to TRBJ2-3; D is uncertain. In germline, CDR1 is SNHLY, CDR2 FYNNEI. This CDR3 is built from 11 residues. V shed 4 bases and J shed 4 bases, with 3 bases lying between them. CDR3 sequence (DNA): TGTGCCAGCAGTGCGGCAGATACGCAGTATTTT. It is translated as CASSAADTQYF.

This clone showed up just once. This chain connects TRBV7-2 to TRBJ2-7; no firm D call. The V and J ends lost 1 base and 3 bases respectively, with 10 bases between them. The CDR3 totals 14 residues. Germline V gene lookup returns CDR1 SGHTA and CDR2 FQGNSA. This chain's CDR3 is CASSLGGSGYEQYF. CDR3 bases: TGTGCCAGCAGCTTAGGGGGTTCGGGCTACGAGCAGTACTTC.

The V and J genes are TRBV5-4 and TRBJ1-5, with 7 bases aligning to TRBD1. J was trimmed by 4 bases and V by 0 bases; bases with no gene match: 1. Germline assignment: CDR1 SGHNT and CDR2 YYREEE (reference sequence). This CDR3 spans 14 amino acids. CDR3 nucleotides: TGTGCCAGCAGCTTGGCGGGACAGAATCAGCCCCAGCATTTT. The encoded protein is CASSLAGQNQPQHF.

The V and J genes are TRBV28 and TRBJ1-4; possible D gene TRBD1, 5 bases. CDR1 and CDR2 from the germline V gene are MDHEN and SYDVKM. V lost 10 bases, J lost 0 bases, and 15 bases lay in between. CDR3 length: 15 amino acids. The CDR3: CAIRGGFTTNEKLFF. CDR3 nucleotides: TGTGCCATCCGGGGGGGATTCACAACTAATGAAAAACTGTTTTTT.

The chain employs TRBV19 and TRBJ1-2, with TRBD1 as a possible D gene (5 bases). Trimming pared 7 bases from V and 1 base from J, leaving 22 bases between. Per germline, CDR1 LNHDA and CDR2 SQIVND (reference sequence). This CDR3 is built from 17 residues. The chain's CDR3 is CASIRGDPSESNYGYTF. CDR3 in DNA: TGTGCCAGTATTCGGGGGGACCCATCGGAGAGTAACTATGGCTACACCTTC.

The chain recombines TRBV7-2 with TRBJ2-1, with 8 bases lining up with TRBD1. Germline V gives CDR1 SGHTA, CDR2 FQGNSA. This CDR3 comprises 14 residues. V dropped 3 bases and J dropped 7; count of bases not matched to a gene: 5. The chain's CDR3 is CASSFRTGKNEQFF. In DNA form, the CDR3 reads TGTGCCAGCAGCTTCAGGACAGGGAAGAATGAGCAGTTCTTC. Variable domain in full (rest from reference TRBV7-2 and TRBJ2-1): GAGVSQSPSNKVTEKGKDVELRCDPISGHTALYWYRQSLGQGLEFLIYFQGNSAPDKSGLPSDRFSAERTGGSVSTLTIQRTQQEDSAVYLCASSFRTGKNEQFFGPGTRLTVL.

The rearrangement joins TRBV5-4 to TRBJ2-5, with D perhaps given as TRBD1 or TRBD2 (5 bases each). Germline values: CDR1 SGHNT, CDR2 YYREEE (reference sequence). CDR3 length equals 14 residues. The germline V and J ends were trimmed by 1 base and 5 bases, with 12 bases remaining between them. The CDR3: CASSLPGRLETQYF. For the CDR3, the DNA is TGTGCCAGCAGCTTGCCGGGACGGTTGGAGACCCAGTACTTC.

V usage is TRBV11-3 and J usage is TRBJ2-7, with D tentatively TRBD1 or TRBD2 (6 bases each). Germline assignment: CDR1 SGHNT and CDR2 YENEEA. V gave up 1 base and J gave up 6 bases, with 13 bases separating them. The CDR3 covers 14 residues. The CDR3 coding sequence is TGTGCCAGCAGCTTAGGGAGGGGGGCCTTCGAGCAGTACTTC. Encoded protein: CASSLGRGAFEQYF. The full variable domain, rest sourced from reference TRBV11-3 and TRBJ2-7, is EAGVVQSPRYKIIEKKQPVAFWCNPISGHNTLYWYLQNLGQGPELLIRYENEEAVDDSQLPKDRFSAERLKGVDSTLKIQPAELGDSAVYLCASSLGRGAFEQYFGPGTRLTVT.

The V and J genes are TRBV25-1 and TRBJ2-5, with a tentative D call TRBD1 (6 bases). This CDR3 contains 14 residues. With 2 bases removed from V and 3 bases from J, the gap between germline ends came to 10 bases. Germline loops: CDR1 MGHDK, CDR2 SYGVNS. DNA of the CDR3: TGTGCCAGCAGTGAACACCAGGGGAAAGAGACCCAGTACTTC. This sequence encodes CASSEHQGKETQYF. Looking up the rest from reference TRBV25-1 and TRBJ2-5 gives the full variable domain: EADIYQTPRYLVIGTGKKITLECSQTMGHDKMYWYQQDPGMELHLIHYSYGVNSTEKGDLSSESTVSRIRTEHFPLTLESARPSHTSQYLCASSEHQGKETQYFGPGTRLLVL.

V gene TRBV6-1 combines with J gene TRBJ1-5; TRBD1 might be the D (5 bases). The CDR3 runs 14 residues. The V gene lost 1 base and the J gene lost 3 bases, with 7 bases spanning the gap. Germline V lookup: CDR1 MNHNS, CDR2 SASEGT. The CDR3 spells CASSEVGPNQPQHF. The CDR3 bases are TGTGCCAGCAGTGAAGTGGGACCCAATCAGCCCCAGCATTTT.

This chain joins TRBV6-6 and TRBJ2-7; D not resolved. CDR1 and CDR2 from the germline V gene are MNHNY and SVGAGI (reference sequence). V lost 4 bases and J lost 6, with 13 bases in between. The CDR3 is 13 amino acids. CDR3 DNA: TGTGCCAGCAGTTCCCAGCTACGGCGCGAGCAGTACTTC. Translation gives CASSSQLRREQYF.

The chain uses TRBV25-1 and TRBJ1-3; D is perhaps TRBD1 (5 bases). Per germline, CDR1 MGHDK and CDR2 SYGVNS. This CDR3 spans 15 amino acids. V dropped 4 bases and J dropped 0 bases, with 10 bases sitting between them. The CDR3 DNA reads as TGTGCCAGCAGTGCGTCAGGGAGCTCTGGAAACACCATATATTTT. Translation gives CASSASGSSGNTIYF.

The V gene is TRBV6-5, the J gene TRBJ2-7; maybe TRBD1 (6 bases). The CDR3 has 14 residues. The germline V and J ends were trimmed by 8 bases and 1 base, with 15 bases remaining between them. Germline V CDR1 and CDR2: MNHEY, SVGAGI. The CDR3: CASLLRDMSYEQYF. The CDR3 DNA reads TGTGCCAGCCTACTCCGGGACATGTCCTACGAGCAGTACTTC.

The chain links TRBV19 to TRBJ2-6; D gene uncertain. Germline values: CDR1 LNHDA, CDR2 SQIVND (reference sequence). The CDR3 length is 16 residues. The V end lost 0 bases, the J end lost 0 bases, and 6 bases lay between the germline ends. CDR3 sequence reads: CASSIDLGSGANVLTF. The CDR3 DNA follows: TGTGCCAGTAGTATAGATCTTGGCTCTGGGGCCAACGTCCTGACTTTC.

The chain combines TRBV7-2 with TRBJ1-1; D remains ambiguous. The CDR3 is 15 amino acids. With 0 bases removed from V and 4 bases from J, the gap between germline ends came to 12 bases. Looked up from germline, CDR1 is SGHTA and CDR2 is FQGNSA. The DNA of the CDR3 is TGTGCCAGCAGCTTAGCATTCGACGGCAGCACTGAAGCTTTCTTT. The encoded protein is CASSLAFDGSTEAFF.

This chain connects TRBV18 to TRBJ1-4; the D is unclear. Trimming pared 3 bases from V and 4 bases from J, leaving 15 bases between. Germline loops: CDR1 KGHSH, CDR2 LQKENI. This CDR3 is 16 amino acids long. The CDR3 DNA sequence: TGTGCCAGCTCACCCGCTTTAGGACCATTTAATGAAAAACTGTTTTTT. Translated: CASSPALGPFNEKLFF. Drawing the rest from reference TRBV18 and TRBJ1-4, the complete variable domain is NAGVMQNPRHLVRRRGQEARLRCSPMKGHSHVYWYRQLPEEGLKFMVYLQKENIIDESGMPKERFSAEFPKEGPSILRIQQVVRGDSAAYFCASSPALGPFNEKLFFGSGTQLSVL.

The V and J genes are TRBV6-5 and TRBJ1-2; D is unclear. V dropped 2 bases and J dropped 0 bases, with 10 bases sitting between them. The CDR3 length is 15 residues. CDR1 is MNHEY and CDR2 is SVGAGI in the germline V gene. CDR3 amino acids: CASSYTQSSNYGYTF. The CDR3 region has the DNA TGTGCCAGCAGTTACACCCAGAGTTCTAACTATGGCTACACCTTC.

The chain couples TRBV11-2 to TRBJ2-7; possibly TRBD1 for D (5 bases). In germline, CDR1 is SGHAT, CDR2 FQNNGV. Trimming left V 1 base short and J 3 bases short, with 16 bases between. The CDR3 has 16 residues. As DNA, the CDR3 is TGTGCCAGCAGCTTAGGCCCAGGGCAGGGTTACTACGAGCAGTACTTC. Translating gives CASSLGPGQGYYEQYF.

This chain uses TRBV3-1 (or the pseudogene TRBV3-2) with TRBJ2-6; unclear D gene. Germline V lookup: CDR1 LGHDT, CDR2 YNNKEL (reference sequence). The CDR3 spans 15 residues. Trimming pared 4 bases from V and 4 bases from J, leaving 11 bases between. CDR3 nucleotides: TGTGCCAGCAGCCCCGGGTCAGCAGGGGCCAACGTCCTGACTTTC. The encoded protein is CASSPGSAGANVLTF.

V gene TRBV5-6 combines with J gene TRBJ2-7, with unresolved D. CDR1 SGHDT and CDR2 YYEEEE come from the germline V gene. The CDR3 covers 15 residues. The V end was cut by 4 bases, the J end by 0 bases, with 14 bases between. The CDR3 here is CASSPHRSSSYEQYF. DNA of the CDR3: TGTGCCAGCAGCCCACACCGATCGAGCTCCTACGAGCAGTACTTC. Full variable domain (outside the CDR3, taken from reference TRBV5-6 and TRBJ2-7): DAGVTQSPTHLIKTRGQQVTLRCSPKSGHDTVSWYQQALGQGPQFIFQYYEEEERQRGNFPDRFSGHQFPNYSSELNVNALLLGDSALYLCASSPHRSSSYEQYFGPGTRLTVT.